This TCR beta chain was recovered during a study of T-cell reconstitution after alpha-beta-depleted transplantation in children. This clonotype came up many times. What it binds is unknown. Germline V CDR1 and CDR2: SQVTM, ANQGSEA. This CDR3 has 12 amino acids. The germline V and J ends were trimmed by 6 bases and 7 bases, with 13 bases remaining between them. Library preparation (for TCRbeta) was performed with unique molecular identifiers. TCRdb recomputed calls from the PCR reads with MiXCR, one row per CDR3 protein. The repertoire holds some 150,000 distinct CDR3 sequences, about 8.8% seen once, with less than 20% in the top ten. Study results and caveats: The high TCRbeta diversity at day 60 in some patients came from surviving recipient T cells and thymic progenitors. At around two months after transplant, the alpha-beta T cells were reportedly derived from several hundred expanded clones that came from non-depleted graft cells. It was newly produced T cells that mostly accounted for T-cell counts and diversity one year after transplant.

This TCR was recovered from a female patient aged 2-15 years who had a stem cell transplant for congenital amegakaryocytic thrombocytopenia, so the T cells may come from the graft donor. This chain connects TRBV29-1 to TRBJ1-5, with TRBD1 as a possible D gene (5 bases). The sequencing here drew on PBMCs, mostly from graft donor cells, taken 180 days after TCRalphabeta/CD19-depleted stem cell transplant. The CDR3 coding sequence is TGCAGCGTCTGGGCCGCAGGGCAGCCCCAGCATTTT. This codes for CSVWAAGQPQHF.